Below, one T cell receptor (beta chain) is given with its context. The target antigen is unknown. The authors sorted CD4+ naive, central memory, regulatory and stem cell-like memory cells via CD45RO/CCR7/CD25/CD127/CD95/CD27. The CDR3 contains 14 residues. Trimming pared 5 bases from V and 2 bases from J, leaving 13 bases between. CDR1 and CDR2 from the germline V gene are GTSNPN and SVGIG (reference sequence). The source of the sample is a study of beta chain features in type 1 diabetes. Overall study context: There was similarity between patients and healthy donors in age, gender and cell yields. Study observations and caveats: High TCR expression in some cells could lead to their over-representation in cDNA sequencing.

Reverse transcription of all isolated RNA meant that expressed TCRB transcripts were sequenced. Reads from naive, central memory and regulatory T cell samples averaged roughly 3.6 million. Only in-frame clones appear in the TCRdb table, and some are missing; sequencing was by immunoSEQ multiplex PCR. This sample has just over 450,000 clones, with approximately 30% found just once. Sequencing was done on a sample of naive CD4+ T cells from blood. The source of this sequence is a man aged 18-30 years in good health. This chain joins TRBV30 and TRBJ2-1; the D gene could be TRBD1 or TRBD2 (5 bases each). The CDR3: CAWSPRGAYNEQFF. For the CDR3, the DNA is TGTGCCTGGTCACCTAGAGGGGCCTACAATGAGCAGTTCTTC.